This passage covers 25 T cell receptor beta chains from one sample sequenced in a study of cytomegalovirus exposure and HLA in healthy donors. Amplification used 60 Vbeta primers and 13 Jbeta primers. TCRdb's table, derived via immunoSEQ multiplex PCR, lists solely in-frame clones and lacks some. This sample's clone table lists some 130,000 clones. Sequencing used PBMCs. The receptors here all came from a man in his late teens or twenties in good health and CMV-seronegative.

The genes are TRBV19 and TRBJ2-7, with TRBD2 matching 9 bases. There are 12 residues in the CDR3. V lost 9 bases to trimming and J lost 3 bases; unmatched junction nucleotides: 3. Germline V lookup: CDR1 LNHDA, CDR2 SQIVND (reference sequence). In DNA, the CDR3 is TGTGCCAGGGTAGCGGGAGTCTACGAGCAGTACTTC. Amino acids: CARVAGVYEQYF. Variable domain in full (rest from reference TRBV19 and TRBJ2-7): DGGITQSPKYLFRKEGQNVTLSCEQNLNHDAMYWYRQDPGQGLRLIYYSQIVNDFQKGDIAEGYSVSREKKESFPLTVTSAQKNPTAFYLCARVAGVYEQYFGPGTRLTVT.

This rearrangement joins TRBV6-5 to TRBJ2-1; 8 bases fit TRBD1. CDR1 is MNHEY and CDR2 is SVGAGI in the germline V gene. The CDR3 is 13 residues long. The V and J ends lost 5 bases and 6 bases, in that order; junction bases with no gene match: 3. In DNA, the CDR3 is TGTGCCAGCAGTCAACAGGGGGGCAATGAGCAGTTCTTC. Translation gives CASSQQGGNEQFF.

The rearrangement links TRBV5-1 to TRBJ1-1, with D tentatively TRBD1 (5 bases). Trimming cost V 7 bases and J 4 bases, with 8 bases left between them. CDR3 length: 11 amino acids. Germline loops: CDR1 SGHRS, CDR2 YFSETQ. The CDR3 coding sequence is TGCGCCAGCGTGCAGGGCACTGAAGCTTTCTTT. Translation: CASVQGTEAFF.

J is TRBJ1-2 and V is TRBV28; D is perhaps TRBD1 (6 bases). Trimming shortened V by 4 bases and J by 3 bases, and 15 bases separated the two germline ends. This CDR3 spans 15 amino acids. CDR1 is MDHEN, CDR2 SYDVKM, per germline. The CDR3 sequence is CASSSPRGGDYGYTF. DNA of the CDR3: TGTGCCAGCAGTTCGCCTCGAGGGGGGGACTATGGCTACACCTTC.

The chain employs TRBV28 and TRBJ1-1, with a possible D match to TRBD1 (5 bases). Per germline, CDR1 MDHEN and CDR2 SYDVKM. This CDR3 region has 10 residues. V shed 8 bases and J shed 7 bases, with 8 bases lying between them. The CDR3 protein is CASGRGEAFF. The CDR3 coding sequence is TGTGCCAGCGGAAGGGGTGAAGCTTTCTTT.

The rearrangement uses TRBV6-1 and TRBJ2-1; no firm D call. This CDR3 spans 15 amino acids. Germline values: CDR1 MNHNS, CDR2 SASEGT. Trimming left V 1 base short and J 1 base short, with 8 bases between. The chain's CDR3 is CASSEDGGSYNEQFF. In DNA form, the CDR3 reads TGTGCCAGCAGTGAAGACGGCGGATCCTACAATGAGCAGTTCTTC.

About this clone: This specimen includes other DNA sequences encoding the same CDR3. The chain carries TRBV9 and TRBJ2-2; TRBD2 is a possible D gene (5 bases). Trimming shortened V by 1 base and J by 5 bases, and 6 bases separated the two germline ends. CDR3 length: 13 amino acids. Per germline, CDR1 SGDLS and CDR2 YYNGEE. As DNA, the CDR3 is TGTGCCAGCAGCGTATCGGGGACCGGGGAGCTGTTTTTT. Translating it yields CASSVSGTGELFF.

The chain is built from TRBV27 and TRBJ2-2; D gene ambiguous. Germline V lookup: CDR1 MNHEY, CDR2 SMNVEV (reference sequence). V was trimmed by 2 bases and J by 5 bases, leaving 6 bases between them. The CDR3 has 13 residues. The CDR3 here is CASSLRVTGELFF. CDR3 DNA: TGTGCCAGCAGTTTAAGAGTGACCGGGGAGCTGTTTTTT.

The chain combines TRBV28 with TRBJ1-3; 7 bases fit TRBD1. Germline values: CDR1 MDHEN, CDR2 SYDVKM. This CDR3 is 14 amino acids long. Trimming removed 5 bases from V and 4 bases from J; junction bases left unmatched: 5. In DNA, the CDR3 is TGTGCCAGCAGTAAACAGGGGAGAGGAAACACCATATATTTT. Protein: CASSKQGRGNTIYF.

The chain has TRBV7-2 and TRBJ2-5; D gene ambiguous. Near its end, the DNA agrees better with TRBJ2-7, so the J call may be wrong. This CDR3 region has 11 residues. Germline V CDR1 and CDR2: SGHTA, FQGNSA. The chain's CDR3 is CASSVAYEQYF. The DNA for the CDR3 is TGTGCCAGCAGCGTCGCTTACGAGCAGTACTTC.

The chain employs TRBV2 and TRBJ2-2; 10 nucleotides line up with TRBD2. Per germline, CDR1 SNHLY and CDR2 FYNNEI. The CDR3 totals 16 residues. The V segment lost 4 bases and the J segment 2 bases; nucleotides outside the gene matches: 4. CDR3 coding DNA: TGTGCCAGCAGTGCTAGCGGGAGCTATAACACCGGGGAGCTGTTTTTT. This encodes CASSASGSYNTGELFF.

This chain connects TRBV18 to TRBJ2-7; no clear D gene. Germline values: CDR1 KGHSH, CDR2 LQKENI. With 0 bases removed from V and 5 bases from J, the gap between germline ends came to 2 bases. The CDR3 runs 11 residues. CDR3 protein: CASSPPNEQYF. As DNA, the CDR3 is TGTGCCAGCTCACCACCCAACGAGCAGTACTTC.

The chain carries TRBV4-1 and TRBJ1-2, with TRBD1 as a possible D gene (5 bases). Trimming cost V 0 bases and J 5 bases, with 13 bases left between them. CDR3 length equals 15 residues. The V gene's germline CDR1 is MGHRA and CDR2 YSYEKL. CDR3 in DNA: TGCGCCAGCAGCCAAGATTGGGGGGGTTCTTATGGCTACACCTTC. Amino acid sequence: CASSQDWGGSYGYTF.

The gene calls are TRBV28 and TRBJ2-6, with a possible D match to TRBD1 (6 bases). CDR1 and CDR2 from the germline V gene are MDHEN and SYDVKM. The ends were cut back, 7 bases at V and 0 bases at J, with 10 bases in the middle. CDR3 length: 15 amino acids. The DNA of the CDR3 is TGTGCCAGCAACAGGGATGACTCTGGGGCCAACGTCCTGACTTTC. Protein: CASNRDDSGANVLTF.

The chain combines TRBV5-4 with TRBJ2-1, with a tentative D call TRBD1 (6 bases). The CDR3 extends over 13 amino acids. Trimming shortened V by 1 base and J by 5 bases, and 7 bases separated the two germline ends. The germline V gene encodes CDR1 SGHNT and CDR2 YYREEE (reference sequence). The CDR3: CASSLRDNNEQFF. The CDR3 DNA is TGTGCCAGCAGCTTGCGGGACAACAATGAGCAGTTCTTC.

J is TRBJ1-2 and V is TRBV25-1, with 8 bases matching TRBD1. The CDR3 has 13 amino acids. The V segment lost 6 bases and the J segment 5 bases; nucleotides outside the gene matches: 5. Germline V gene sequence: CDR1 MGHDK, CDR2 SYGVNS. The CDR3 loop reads CASRPGTGYGYTF. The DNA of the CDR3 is TGTGCCAGCAGACCCGGGACAGGATATGGCTACACCTTC.

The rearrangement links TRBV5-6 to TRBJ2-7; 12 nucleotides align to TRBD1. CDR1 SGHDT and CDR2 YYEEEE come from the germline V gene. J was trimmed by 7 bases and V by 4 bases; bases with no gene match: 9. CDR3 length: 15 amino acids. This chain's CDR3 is CASSKGQGALWEQYF. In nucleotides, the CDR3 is TGTGCCAGCAGCAAGGGACAGGGGGCTTTGTGGGAGCAGTACTTC.

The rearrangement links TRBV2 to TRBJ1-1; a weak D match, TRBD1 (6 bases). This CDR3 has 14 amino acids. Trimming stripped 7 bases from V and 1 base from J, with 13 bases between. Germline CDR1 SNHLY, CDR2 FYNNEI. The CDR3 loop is CASITGQRNTEAFF. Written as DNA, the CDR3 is TGTGCCAGCATAACCGGACAGAGGAACACTGAAGCTTTCTTT.

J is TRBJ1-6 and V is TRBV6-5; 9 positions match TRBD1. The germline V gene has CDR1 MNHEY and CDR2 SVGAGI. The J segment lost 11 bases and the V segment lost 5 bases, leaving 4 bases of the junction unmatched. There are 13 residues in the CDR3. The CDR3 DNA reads TGTGCCAGCAGTCGGACAGGGGATACACCCCTCCACTTT. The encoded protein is CASSRTGDTPLHF.

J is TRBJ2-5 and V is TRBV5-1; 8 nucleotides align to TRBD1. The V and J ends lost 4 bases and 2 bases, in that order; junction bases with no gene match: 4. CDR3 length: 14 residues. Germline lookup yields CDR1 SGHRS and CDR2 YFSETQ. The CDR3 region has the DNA TGCGCCAGCAGCATGGACAGGGCGCAAGAGACCCAGTACTTC. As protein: CASSMDRAQETQYF. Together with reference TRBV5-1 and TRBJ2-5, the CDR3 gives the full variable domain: KAGVTQTPRYLIKTRGQQVTLSCSPISGHRSVSWYQQTPGQGLQFLFEYFSETQRNKGNFPGRFSGRQFSNSRSEMNVSTLELGDSALYLCASSMDRAQETQYFGPGTRLLVL.

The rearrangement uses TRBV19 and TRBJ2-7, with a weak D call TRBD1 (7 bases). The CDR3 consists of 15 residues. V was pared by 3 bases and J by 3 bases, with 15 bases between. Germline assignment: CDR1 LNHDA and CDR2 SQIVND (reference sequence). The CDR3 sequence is CASSIMAGGGYEQYF. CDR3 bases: TGTGCCAGTAGTATTATGGCAGGGGGAGGCTACGAGCAGTACTTC.

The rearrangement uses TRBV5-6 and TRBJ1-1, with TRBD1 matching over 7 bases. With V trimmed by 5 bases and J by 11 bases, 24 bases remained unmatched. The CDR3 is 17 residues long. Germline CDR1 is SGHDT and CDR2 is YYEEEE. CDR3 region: CASSLTFGGYRGRRAFF. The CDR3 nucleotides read TGTGCCAGCAGTCTGACGTTTGGGGGATACAGGGGCCGAAGGGCTTTCTTT. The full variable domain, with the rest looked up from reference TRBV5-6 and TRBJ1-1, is DAGVTQSPTHLIKTRGQQVTLRCSPKSGHDTVSWYQQALGQGPQFIFQYYEEEERQRGNFPDRFSGHQFPNYSSELNVNALLLGDSALYLCASSLTFGGYRGRRAFFGQGTRLTVV.

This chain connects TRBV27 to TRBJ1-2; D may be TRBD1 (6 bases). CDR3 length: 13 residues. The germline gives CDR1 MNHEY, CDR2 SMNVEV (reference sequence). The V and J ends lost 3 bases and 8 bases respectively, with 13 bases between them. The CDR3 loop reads CASSFAGARGYTF. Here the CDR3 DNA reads TGTGCCAGCAGTTTCGCAGGGGCGCGGGGCTACACCTTC.

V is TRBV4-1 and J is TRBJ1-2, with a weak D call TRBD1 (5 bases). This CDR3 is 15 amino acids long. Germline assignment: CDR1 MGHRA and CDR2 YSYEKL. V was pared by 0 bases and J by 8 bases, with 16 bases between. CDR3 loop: CASSQDPGEGRGYTF. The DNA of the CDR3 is TGCGCCAGCAGCCAAGATCCGGGGGAAGGCCGGGGCTACACCTTC.

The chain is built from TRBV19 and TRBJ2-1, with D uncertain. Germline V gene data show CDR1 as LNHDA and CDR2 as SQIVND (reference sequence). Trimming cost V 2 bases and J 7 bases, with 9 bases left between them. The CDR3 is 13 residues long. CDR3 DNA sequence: TGTGCCAGTAGTATAAACTACAAAAATGAGCAGTTCTTC. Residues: CASSINYKNEQFF.